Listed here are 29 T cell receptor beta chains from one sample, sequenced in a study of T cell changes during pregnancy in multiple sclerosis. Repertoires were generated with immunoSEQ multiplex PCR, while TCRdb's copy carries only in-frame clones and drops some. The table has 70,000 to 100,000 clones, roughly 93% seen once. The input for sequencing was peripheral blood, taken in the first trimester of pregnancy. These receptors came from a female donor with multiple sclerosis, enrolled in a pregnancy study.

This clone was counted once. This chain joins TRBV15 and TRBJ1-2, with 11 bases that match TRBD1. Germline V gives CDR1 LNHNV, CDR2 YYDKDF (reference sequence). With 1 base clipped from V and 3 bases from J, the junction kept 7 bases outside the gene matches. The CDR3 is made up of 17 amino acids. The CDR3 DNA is TGTGCCACCAGCAGAGTTAGTGGGACAGGGGGATACTATGGCTACACCTTC. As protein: CATSRVSGTGGYYGYTF.

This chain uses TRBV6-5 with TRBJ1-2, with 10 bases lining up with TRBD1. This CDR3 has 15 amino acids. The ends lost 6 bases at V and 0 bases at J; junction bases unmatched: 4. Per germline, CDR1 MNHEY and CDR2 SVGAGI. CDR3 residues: CASRLGTGANYGYTF. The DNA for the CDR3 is TGTGCCAGCAGGCTCGGGACAGGGGCTAACTATGGCTACACCTTC.

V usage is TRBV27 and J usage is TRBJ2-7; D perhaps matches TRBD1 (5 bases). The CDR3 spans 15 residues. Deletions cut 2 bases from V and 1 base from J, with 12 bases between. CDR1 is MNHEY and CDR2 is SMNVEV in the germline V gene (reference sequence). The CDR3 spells CASSLKGQGSYEQYF. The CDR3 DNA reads TGTGCCAGCAGTTTAAAAGGGCAGGGTTCCTACGAGCAGTACTTC.

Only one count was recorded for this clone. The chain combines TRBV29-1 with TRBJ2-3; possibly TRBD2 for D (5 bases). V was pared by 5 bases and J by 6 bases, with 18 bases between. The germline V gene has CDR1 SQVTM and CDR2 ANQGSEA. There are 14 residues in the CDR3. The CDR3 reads CSVLAGSALDTQYF. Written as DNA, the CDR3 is TGCAGCGTTCTAGCTGGCAGTGCACTTGATACGCAGTATTTT.

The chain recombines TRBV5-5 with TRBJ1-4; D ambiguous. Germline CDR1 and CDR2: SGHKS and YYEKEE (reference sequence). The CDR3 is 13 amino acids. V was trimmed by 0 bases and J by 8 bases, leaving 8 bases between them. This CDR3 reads CASSLASFEKLFF. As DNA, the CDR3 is TGTGCCAGCAGCTTGGCTTCGTTCGAAAAACTGTTTTTT.

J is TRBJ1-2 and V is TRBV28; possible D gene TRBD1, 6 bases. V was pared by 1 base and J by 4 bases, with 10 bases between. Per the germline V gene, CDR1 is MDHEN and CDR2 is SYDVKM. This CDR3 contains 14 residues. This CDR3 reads CASSLLQGSYGYTF. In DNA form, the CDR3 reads TGTGCCAGCAGTTTATTACAGGGTTCCTATGGCTACACCTTC.

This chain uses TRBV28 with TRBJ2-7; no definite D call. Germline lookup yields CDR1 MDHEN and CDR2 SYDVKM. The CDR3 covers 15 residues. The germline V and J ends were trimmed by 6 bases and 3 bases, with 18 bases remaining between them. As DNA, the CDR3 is TGTGCCAGCAGGCCACCTCCCCCTCTATTCTACGAGCAGTACTTC. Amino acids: CASRPPPPLFYEQYF.

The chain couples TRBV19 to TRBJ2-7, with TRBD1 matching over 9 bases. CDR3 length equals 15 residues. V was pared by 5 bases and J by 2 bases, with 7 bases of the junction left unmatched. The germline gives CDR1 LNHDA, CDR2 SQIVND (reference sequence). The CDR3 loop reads CASSRPGQGTYEQYF. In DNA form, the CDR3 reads TGTGCCAGTAGTCGCCCCGGACAGGGGACCTACGAGCAGTACTTC.

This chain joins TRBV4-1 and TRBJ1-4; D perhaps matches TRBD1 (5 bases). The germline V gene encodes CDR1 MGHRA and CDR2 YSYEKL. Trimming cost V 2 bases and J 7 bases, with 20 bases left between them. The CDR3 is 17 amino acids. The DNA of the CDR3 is TGCGCCAGCAGCCAACCCTTCATAGGGCAGGGTGGTGAAAAACTGTTTTTT. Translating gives CASSQPFIGQGGEKLFF.

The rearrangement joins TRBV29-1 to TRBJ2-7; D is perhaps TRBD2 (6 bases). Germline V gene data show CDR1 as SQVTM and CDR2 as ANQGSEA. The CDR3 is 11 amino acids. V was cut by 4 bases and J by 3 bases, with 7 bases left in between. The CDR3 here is CSVGEDYEQYF. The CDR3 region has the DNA TGCAGCGTTGGGGAGGACTACGAGCAGTACTTC.

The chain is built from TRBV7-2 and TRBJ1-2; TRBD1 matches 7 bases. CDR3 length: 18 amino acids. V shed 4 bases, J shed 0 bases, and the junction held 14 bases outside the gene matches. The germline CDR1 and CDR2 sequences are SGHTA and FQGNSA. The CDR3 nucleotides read TGTGCCAGCAGCTCGCGTAATCCGGGACAGACGTCTAACTATGGCTACACCTTC. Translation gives CASSSRNPGQTSNYGYTF.

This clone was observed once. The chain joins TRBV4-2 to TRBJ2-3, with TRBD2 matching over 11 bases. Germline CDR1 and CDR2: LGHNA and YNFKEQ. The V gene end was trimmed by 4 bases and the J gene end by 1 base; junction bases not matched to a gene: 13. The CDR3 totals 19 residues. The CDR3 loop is CASSPPLASGGLGTDTQYF. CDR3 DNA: TGTGCCAGCAGCCCTCCATTGGCTAGCGGGGGGCTTGGCACAGATACGCAGTATTTT.

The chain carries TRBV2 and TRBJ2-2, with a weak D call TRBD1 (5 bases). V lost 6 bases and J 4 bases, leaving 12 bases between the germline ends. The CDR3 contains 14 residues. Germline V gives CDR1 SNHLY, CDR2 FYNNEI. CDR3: CASSASGSTGELFF. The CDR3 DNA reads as TGTGCCAGCAGCGCGTCAGGGTCCACCGGGGAGCTGTTTTTT.

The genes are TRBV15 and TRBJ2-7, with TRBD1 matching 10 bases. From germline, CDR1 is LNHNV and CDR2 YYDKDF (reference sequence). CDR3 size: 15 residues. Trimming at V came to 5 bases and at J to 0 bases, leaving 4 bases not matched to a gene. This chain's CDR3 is CATSVRDRGSYEQYF. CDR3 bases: TGTGCCACCAGCGTCCGGGACAGGGGCTCCTACGAGCAGTACTTC.

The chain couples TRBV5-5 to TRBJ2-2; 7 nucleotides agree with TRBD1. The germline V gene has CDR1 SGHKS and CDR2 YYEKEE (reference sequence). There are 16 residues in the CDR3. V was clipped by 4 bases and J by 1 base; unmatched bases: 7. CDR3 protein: CASSRETGLNTGELFF. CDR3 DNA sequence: TGTGCCAGCAGCCGAGAGACAGGGTTGAACACCGGGGAGCTGTTTTTT.

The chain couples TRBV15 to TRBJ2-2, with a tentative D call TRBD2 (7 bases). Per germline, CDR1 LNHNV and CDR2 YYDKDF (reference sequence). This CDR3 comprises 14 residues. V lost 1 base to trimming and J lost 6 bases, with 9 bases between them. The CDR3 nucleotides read TGTGCCACCAGCAGAGGAGGGGGGGCCGGGGAGCTGTTTTTT. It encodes CATSRGGGAGELFF.

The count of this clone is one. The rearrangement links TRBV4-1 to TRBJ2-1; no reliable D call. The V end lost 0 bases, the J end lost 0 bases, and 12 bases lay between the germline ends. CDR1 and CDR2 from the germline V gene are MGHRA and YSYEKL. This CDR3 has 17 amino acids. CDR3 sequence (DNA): TGCGCCAGCAGCCAAGAGGGTCCGGAGAACTCCTACAATGAGCAGTTCTTC. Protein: CASSQEGPENSYNEQFF.

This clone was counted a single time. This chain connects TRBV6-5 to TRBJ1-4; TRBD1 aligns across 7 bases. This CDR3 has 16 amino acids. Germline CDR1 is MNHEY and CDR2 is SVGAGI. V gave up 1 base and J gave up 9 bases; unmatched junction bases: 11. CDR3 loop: CASSYLVGQAPQKLFF. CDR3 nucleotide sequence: TGTGCCAGCAGTTACTTGGTAGGACAGGCTCCGCAAAAACTGTTTTTT.

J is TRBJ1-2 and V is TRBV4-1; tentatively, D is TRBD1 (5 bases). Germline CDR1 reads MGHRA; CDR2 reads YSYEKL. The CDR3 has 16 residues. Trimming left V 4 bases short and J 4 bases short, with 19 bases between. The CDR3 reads CASSPGDLTDTYGYTF. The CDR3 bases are TGCGCCAGCAGCCCAGGAGATTTGACAGACACCTATGGCTACACCTTC.

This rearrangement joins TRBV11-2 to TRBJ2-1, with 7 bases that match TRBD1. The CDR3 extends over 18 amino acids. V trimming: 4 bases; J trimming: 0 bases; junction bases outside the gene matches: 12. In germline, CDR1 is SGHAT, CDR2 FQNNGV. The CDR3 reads CASSSPRGPLSSYNEQFF. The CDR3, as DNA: TGTGCCAGCAGCTCCCCGAGGGGGCCTTTAAGCTCCTACAATGAGCAGTTCTTC.

CDR3 in DNA: TGTGCCAGCAGCCGCGAACCACTCTCCGAGCAGTACTTC. This translates into CASSREPLSEQYF. The chain carries TRBV14 and TRBJ2-7; the D is unclear. The V end was cut by 4 bases, the J end by 6 bases, with 13 bases between. The CDR3 extends over 13 amino acids. Germline V lookup: CDR1 SGHDN, CDR2 FVKESK.

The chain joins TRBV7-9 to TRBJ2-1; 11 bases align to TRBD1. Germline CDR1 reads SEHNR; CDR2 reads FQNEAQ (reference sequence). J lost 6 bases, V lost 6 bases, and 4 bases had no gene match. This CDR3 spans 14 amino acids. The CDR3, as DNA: TGTGCCAGCAGTGACGGGACAGGGGGCAATGAGCAGTTCTTC. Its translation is CASSDGTGGNEQFF. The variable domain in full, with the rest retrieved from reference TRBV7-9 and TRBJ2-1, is DTGVSQNPRHKITKRGQNVTFRCDPISEHNRLYWYRQTLGQGPEFLTYFQNEAQLEKSRLLSDRFSAERPKGSFSTLEIQRTEQGDSAMYLCASSDGTGGNEQFFGPGTRLTVL.

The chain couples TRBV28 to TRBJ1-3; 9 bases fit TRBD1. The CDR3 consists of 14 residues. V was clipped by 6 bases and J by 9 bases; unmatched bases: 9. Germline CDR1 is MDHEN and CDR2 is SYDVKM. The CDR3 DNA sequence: TGTGCCAGCAGCAGGGGGGGACAGGGTACCACCATATATTTT. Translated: CASSRGGQGTTIYF.

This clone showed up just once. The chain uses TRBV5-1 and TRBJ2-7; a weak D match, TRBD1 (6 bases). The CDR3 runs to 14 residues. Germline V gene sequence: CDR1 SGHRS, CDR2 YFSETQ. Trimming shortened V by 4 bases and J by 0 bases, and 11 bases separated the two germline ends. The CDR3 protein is CASSPGTLSYEQYF. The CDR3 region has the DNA TGCGCCAGCAGCCCCGGGACACTCTCCTACGAGCAGTACTTC. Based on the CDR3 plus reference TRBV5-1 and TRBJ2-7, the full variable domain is KAGVTQTPRYLIKTRGQQVTLSCSPISGHRSVSWYQQTPGQGLQFLFEYFSETQRNKGNFPGRFSGRQFSNSRSEMNVSTLELGDSALYLCASSPGTLSYEQYFGPGTRLTVT.

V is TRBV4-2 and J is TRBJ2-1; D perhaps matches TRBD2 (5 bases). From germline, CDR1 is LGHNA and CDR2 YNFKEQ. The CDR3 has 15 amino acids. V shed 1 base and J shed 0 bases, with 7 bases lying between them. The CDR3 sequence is CASSQVGSSYNEQFF. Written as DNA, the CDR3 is TGTGCCAGCAGCCAAGTTGGGAGCTCCTACAATGAGCAGTTCTTC.

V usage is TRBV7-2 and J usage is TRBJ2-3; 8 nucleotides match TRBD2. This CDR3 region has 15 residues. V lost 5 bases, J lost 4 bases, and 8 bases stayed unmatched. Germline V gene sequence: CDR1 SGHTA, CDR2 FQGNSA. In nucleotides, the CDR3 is TGTGCCAGCAGCAATATACGGGGGGGCGCAGATACGCAGTATTTT. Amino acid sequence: CASSNIRGGADTQYF.

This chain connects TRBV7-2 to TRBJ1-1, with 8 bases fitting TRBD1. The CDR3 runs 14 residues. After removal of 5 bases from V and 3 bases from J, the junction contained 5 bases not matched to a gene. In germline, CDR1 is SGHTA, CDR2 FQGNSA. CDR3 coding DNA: TGTGCCAGCAGCCGCGGACAGGGTGACACTGAAGCTTTCTTT. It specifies CASSRGQGDTEAFF.

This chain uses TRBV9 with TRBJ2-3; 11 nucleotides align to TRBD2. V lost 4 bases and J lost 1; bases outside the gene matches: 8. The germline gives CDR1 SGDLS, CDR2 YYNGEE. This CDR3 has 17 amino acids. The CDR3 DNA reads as TGTGCCAGCAGCCTCCGACTAGCGGGGAGTGGCACAGATACGCAGTATTTT. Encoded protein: CASSLRLAGSGTDTQYF.

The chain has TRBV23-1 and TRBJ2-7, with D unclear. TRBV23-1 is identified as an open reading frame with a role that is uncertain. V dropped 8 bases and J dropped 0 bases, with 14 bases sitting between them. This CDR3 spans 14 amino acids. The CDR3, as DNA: TGCGCCAGCCCACCGCCGAACGGCTCCTACGAGCAGTACTTC. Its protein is CASPPPNGSYEQYF.